These 10 T cell receptor beta chains came from one sample sequenced in a study of shared clonotypes between healthy human individuals. Profiled with immunoSEQ multiplex PCR; TCRdb holds only in-frame clones, not every one. The table has 2 million to 2.5 million clones, approximately 93% seen once. Sample: naive CD4+ T cells from PBMCs. Subset of the sample: CD45RA+ positively selected. All receptors come from a man aged 18-30 years in good health. Some clones in this sample may be carry-over from other donors' samples.

The chain joins TRBV11-2 to TRBJ2-5; 8 nucleotides line up with TRBD1. CDR3 size: 17 residues. Germline assignment: CDR1 SGHAT and CDR2 FQNNGV. V lost 5 bases, J lost 4 bases, and 15 bases stayed unmatched. In DNA, the CDR3 is TGTGCCAGCAGCCCTACGGCGAACAGGGGGAGTGCAGAGACCCAGTACTTC. Amino acids: CASSPTANRGSAETQYF. Full variable domain (rest looked up from reference TRBV11-2 and TRBJ2-5): EAGVAQSPRYKIIEKRQSVAFWCNPISGHATLYWYQQILGQGPKLLIQFQNNGVVDDSQLPKDRFSAERLKGVDSTLKIQPAKLEDSAVYLCASSPTANRGSAETQYFGPGTRLLVL.

The genes are TRBV2 and TRBJ1-1; TRBD1 aligns across 8 bases. This CDR3 is built from 13 residues. CDR1 and CDR2 from the germline V gene are SNHLY and FYNNEI. V shed 6 bases, J shed 5 bases, and the junction held 5 bases outside the gene matches. Here the CDR3 DNA reads TGTGCCAGCAGCAGGGACAGGAGTACTGAAGCTTTCTTT. This encodes CASSRDRSTEAFF. Looking up the rest from reference TRBV2 and TRBJ1-1 gives the full variable domain: EPEVTQTPSHQVTQMGQEVILRCVPISNHLYFYWYRQILGQKVEFLVSFYNNEISEKSEIFDDQFSVERPDGSNFTLKIRSTKLEDSAMYFCASSRDRSTEAFFGQGTRLTVV.

The chain couples TRBV4-3 to TRBJ1-5; unclear D gene. Trimming took off 3 bases at V and 3 bases at J, with 9 bases between the two ends. Germline-derived CDR1 and CDR2 are LGHNA and YSLEER. CDR3 size: 14 residues. The chain's CDR3 is CASSQGLDNQPQHF. The CDR3 region has the DNA TGCGCCAGCAGCCAGGGTTTGGACAATCAGCCCCAGCATTTT.

This chain connects TRBV7-3 to TRBJ1-1; no reliable D call. This CDR3 has 12 amino acids. V was cut by 4 bases and J by 5 bases, with 8 bases left in between. The V gene's germline CDR1 is SGHTA and CDR2 FQGTGA. CDR3 coding DNA: TGTGCCAGCAGCTCCGCCGGAACTGAAGCTTTCTTT. Translating gives CASSSAGTEAFF.

V usage is TRBV7-2 and J usage is TRBJ2-7, with D perhaps TRBD1 (6 bases). The CDR3 has 14 amino acids. Germline V gene lookup returns CDR1 SGHTA and CDR2 FQGNSA. Trimming pared 2 bases from V and 1 base from J, leaving 9 bases between. CDR3 sequence reads: CASSLQGMSYEQYF. As DNA, the CDR3 is TGTGCCAGCAGCTTACAGGGGATGTCCTACGAGCAGTACTTC.

V and J are TRBV18 and TRBJ2-1, with TRBD2 identical over 9 bases. In germline, CDR1 is KGHSH, CDR2 LQKENI. V was clipped by 2 bases and J by 1 base; unmatched bases: 9. The CDR3 runs 18 residues. The CDR3 region is CASSPYLAGRGSYNEQFF. Here the CDR3 DNA reads TGTGCCAGCTCACCATACCTAGCGGGAAGGGGGTCCTACAATGAGCAGTTCTTC.

The gene calls are TRBV6-5 and TRBJ2-7; no clear D. V shed 5 bases and J shed 7 bases, with 9 bases lying between them. Germline V gives CDR1 MNHEY, CDR2 SVGAGI. The CDR3 contains 11 residues. CDR3 loop: CASSAWLEQYF. In nucleotides, the CDR3 is TGTGCCAGCAGTGCCTGGTTGGAGCAGTACTTC.

This sequence joins TRBV28 and TRBJ1-1; D remains unclear. V lost 3 bases and J 4 bases, leaving 21 bases between the germline ends. The CDR3 length is 17 residues. Germline V gene sequence: CDR1 MDHEN, CDR2 SYDVKM. CDR3 bases: TGTGCCAGCAGTTTTTATTTAGGGCTAAATCCGGGCACTGAAGCTTTCTTT. It encodes CASSFYLGLNPGTEAFF.

This clone was found once. The chain links TRBV7-3 to TRBJ2-1; 8 bases match TRBD1. Trimming at V came to 5 bases and at J to 10 bases, leaving 4 bases not matched to a gene. CDR3 length: 12 amino acids. Germline assignment: CDR1 SGHTA and CDR2 FQGTGA. CDR3 DNA: TGTGCCAGCAGCCCGACAGGGGTCGAGCAGTTCTTC. Its translation: CASSPTGVEQFF.

This clone was seen a single time. V and J are TRBV19 and TRBJ2-7; possible D gene TRBD1, 5 bases. The germline CDR1 and CDR2 sequences are LNHDA and SQIVND (reference sequence). The CDR3 has 15 residues. Trimming took 5 bases from V and 0 from J, leaving 14 bases between them. This chain's CDR3 is CASSGTGLGSYEQYF. As DNA, the CDR3 is TGTGCCAGTAGTGGAACAGGATTGGGCTCCTACGAGCAGTACTTC.